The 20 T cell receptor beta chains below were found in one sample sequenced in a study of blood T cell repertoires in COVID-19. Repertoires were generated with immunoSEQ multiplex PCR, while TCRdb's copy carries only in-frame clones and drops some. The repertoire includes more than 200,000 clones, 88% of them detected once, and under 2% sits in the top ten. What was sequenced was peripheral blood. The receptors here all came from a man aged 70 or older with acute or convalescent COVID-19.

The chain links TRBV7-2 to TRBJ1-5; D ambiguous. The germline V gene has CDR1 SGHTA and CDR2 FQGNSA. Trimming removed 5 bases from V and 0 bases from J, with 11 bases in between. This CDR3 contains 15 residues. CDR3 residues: CASSPYKNSNQPQHF. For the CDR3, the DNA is TGTGCCAGCAGCCCCTATAAAAATAGCAATCAGCCCCAGCATTTT.

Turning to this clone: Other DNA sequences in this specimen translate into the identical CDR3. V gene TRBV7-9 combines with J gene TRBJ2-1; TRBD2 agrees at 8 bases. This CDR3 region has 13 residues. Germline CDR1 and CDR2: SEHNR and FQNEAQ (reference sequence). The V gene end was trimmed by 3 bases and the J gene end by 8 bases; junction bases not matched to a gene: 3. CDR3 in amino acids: CASSLAGGYEQFF. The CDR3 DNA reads TGTGCCAGCAGCTTGGCGGGAGGTTATGAGCAGTTCTTC.

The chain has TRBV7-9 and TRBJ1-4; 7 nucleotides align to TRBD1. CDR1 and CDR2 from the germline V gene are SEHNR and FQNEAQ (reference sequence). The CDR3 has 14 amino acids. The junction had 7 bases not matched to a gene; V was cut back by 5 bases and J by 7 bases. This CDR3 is CASSPTGVGEKLFF. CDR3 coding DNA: TGTGCCAGCAGCCCCACAGGGGTGGGTGAAAAACTGTTTTTT. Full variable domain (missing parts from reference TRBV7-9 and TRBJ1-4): DTGVSQNPRHKITKRGQNVTFRCDPISEHNRLYWYRQTLGQGPEFLTYFQNEAQLEKSRLLSDRFSAERPKGSFSTLEIQRTEQGDSAMYLCASSPTGVGEKLFFGSGTQLSVL.

This CDR3 reads CASSPRGQGTEAFF. DNA of the CDR3: TGTGCCAGTAGTCCCCGAGGACAGGGGACTGAAGCTTTCTTT. This chain uses TRBV19 with TRBJ1-1, with 9 bases lining up with TRBD1. CDR3 length equals 14 residues. J was trimmed by 5 bases and V by 5 bases; bases with no gene match: 6. CDR1 LNHDA and CDR2 SQIVND come from the germline V gene (reference sequence).

The CDR3 loop is CASSTGGLALDTQYF. Written as DNA, the CDR3 is TGTGCCAGTAGTACAGGTGGGCTAGCGTTAGATACGCAGTATTTT. The rearrangement joins TRBV19 to TRBJ2-3; possibly TRBD2 for D (6 bases). CDR3 length: 15 amino acids. Germline V lookup: CDR1 LNHDA, CDR2 SQIVND (reference sequence). The V end was cut by 4 bases, the J end by 5 bases, with 16 bases between.

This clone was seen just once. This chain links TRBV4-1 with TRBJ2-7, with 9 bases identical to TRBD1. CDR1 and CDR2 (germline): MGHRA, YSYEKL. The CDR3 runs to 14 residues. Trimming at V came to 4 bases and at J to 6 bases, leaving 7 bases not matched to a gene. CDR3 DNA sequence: TGCGCCAGCAGCCTGGGACAGGGACCATCCGAGCAGTACTTC. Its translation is CASSLGQGPSEQYF.

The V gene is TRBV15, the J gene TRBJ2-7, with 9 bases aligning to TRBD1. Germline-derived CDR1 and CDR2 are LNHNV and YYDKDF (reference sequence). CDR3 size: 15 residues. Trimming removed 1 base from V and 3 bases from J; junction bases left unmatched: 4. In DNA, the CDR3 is TGTGCCACCAGCAGAGGGCCGGGACAGGGCTACGAGCAGTACTTC. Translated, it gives CATSRGPGQGYEQYF.

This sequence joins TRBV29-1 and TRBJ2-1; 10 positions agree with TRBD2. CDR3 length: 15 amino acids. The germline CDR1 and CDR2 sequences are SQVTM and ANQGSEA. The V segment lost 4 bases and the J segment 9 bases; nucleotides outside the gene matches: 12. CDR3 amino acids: CSVVASGSRRGEQFF. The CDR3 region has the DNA TGCAGCGTTGTGGCTAGCGGGAGTCGCCGAGGTGAGCAGTTCTTC.

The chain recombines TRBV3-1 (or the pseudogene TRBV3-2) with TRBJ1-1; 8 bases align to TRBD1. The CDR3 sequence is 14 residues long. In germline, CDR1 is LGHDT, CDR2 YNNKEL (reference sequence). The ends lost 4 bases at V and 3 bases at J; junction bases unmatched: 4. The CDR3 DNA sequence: TGTGCCAGCAGCCTAACAGGGGGGGACACTGAAGCTTTCTTT. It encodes CASSLTGGDTEAFF.

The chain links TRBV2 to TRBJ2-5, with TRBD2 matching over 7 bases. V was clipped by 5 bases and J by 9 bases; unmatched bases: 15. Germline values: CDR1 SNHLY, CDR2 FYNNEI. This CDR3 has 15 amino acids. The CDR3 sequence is CASSWSGATAGAQYF. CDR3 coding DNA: TGTGCCAGCAGTTGGAGCGGGGCTACCGCGGGGGCCCAGTACTTC.

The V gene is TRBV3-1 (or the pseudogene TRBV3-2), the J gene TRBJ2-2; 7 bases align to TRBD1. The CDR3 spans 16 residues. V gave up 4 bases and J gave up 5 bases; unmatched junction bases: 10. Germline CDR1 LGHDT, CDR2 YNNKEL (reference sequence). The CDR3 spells CASSRKTGLGTGELFF. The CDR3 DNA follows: TGTGCCAGCAGCCGCAAGACAGGGTTGGGGACCGGGGAGCTGTTTTTT.

CDR3 in DNA: TGTGCCAGCAGTTACTCTTCACAGCCAGGGGGAGGCTACACCTTC. Translating gives CASSYSSQPGGGYTF. The chain is built from TRBV6-6 and TRBJ1-2; TRBD1 matches at 7 bases. Germline CDR1 reads MNHNY; CDR2 reads SVGAGI (reference sequence). There are 15 residues in the CDR3. The V gene end was trimmed by 0 bases and the J gene end by 8 bases; junction bases not matched to a gene: 9.

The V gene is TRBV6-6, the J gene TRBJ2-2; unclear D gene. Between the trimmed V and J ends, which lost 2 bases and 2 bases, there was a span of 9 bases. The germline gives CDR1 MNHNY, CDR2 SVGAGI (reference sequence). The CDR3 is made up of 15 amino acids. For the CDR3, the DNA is TGTGCCAGCAGTTACCCTCCGGTTAACACCGGGGAGCTGTTTTTT. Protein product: CASSYPPVNTGELFF.

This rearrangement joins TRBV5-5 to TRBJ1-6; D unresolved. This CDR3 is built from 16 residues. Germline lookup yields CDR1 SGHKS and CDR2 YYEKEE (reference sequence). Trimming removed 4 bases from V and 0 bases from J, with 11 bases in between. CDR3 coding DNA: TGTGCCAGCAGCCCCACCGGGAGCTCCTATAATTCACCCCTCCACTTT. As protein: CASSPTGSSYNSPLHF. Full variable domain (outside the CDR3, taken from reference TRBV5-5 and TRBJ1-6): DAGVTQSPTHLIKTRGQQVTLRCSPISGHKSVSWYQQVLGQGPQFIFQYYEKEERGRGNFPDRFSARQFPNYSSELNVNALLLGDSALYLCASSPTGSSYNSPLHFGNGTRLTVT.

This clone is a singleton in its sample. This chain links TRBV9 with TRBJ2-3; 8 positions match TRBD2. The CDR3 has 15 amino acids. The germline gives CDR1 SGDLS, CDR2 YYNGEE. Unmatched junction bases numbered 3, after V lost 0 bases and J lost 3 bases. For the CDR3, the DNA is TGTGCCAGCAGCGTAGACGGCGGGGGGACAGATACGCAGTATTTT. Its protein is CASSVDGGGTDTQYF.

CDR3 sequence: CASRDTGGLTEAFF. The CDR3 DNA reads as TGTGCCAGCAGGGATACAGGGGGCCTTACTGAAGCTTTCTTT. The chain recombines TRBV7-9 with TRBJ1-1; 9 bases align to TRBD1. V shed 6 bases and J 5 bases; nucleotides not matched to a gene: 7. Germline CDR1 reads SEHNR; CDR2 reads FQNEAQ (reference sequence). This CDR3 has 14 amino acids.

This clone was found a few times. The CDR3 spells CASSSGDRMYEQYF. The CDR3 nucleotides are TGTGCCAGCAGCAGTGGAGACAGGATGTACGAGCAGTACTTC. The rearrangement joins TRBV5-4 to TRBJ2-7; maybe TRBD1 (6 bases). This CDR3 region has 14 residues. V was trimmed by 4 bases and J by 4 bases, leaving 15 bases between them. Germline V gene lookup returns CDR1 SGHNT and CDR2 YYREEE (reference sequence).

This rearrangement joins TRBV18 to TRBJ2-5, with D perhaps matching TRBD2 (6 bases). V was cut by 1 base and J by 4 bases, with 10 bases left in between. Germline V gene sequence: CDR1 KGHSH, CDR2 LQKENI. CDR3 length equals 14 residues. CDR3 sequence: CASSPQGGPETQYF. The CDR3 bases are TGTGCCAGCTCACCACAGGGAGGCCCAGAGACCCAGTACTTC.

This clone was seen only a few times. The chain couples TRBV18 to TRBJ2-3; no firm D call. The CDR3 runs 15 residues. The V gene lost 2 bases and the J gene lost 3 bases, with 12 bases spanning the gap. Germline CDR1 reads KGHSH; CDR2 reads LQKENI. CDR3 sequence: CASSPVERGTDTQYF. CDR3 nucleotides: TGTGCCAGCTCACCAGTAGAGAGAGGTACAGATACGCAGTATTTT.

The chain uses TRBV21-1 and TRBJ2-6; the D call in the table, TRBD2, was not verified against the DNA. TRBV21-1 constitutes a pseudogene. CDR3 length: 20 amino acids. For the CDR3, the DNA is TGTGCCAGCAGCAAAAGTAGAGGGACTTCGAAGCACTCTGGGGCCAACGTCCTGACTTTC. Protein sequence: CASSKSRGTSKHSGANVLTF.